This T cell receptor (beta chain) was retrieved from a study of identical twins. Overall study results and limits: Its conclusions, products of cross-sectional statistical analysis, did not come from following the same donors.

The CDR3 runs to 13 residues. The germline V gene has CDR1 MNHEY and CDR2 SMNVEV (reference sequence). V was trimmed by 6 bases and J by 7 bases, leaving 13 bases between them. Points on this clonotype: Its matching antigen is unknown.

cDNA molecules carried unique molecular identifiers, and template switching added a universal primer site. TCRdb reanalysed the 5' RACE reads using MiXCR and keeps one entry per CDR3 protein. The top ten hold around 1.5% of the sample, which has hundreds of thousands of distinct CDR3 sequences, over 9% seen once. These records were also assigned to another study, of yellow fever vaccine responses in identical twins.

This chain links TRBV27 with TRBJ2-4; D uncertain. Sequencing was carried out using PBMCs. The receptor was isolated from a woman aged 18 to 35 in good health. CDR3 coding DNA: TGTGCCAGCAGGGCCCAGACGGCGAACATTCAGTACTTC. It translates to CASRAQTANIQYF.